This T cell receptor beta chain was identified during a study of immune evolution from preneoplasia to lung adenocarcinoma. Study details: HLA loss of heterozygosity: around 6.5% AIS, roughly 15% MIA, about 35% ADC, none AAH. The study, taken as a whole, reports: Normal lung had highest clonality; later lesions appeared denser, more diverse. Compared with EGFR-mutant or double wild-type lesions, KRAS-mutant nodules were more clonal.

V was pared by 6 bases and J by 4 bases, with 6 bases of the junction left unmatched. CDR3 size: 14 residues. In germline, CDR1 is SNHLY, CDR2 FYNNEI. Clones were read by immunoSEQ multiplex PCR, and TCRdb kept only the in-frame ones, dropping some. The data hold thousands of clones, with 70% to 85% observed a single time. Points on this clone: Its antigen is currently unknown.

The TCR sequence derives from a person aged 55-80 years with lung adenocarcinoma. Sequencing was carried out using FFPE lung adenocarcinoma in situ tissue. The chain couples TRBV2 to TRBJ2-5; the match to TRBD1 covers 9 bases. The CDR3 here is CASRPGTGRETQYF. CDR3 DNA sequence: TGTGCCAGCAGGCCCGGGACAGGGCGAGAGACCCAGTACTTC. Drawing the rest from reference TRBV2 and TRBJ2-5, the complete variable domain is EPEVTQTPSHQVTQMGQEVILRCVPISNHLYFYWYRQILGQKVEFLVSFYNNEISEKSEIFDDQFSVERPDGSNFTLKIRSTKLEDSAMYFCASRPGTGRETQYFGPGTRLLVL.